The rows below give T cell receptor beta chains drawn from one sample of a study of T cells in Graves' hyperthyroidism and ophthalmopathy. Via MiXCR, TCRdb re-called the multiplex PCR reads, giving one row per CDR3 protein. The sample comprises a few hundred thousand distinct CDR3 sequences, 15% to 19% of which are singletons, and around 7.8% rests with the top ten. The sequenced sample was blood. The receptors originated from a woman aged 25 to 39 with Graves' hyperthyroidism. The CDR3 runs from the conserved cysteine through the conserved F or W. D genes are given only for firm matches. Not all rows give a size; the values are once, few, many and, for expanded clones, a class.

size | J | V | D | DNA | CDR3
many | TRBJ2-1 | TRBV2 | - | TGTGCCGACCCGACCTCGAATGAGCAGTTCTTC | CADPTSNEQFF
- | TRBJ2-7 | TRBV27 | - | TGTGCCAGCAGGCCTAACGGGACCTACGAGCAGTACTTC | CASRPNGTYEQYF
many | TRBJ1-2 | TRBV3-1 | - | TGTGCCAGCAGCCAAGATTGGAAAGAAAACTATGGCTACACCTTC | CASSQDWKENYGYTF
many | TRBJ2-3 | TRBV7-9 | TRBD2 | TGTGCCAGCAGGCGGATAGGGACGGGGCGGGAGCGCCCAGATACGCAGTATTTT | CASRRIGTGRERPDTQYF
- | TRBJ2-3 | TRBV13 | TRBD2 | TGTGCCAGCAGCCTAAAGGCGGCTAGCGGGAGAAGCGTCATAGATACGCAGTATTTT | CASSLKAASGRSVIDTQYF
many | TRBJ2-1 | TRBV7-8 | TRBD1 | TGTGCCAGCGGACAGGGGACCTACAATGAGCAGTTCTTC | CASGQGTYNEQFF
few | TRBJ2-1 | TRBV6-1 | TRBD2 | TGTGCCAGCAGGCCAAACCCCGGGACTAGCGGGTTCTACAATGAGCAGTTCTTC | CASRPNPGTSGFYNEQFF
- | TRBJ2-7 | TRBV11-2 | TRBD2 | TGTGCCAGCAGCTTAGCCCGAGCGGGAGGGCCCTACGAGCAGTACTTC | CASSLARAGGPYEQYF
many | TRBJ2-7 | TRBV2 | - | TGTGCCAGCAGTGAATCCGAGCAGTACTTC | CASSESEQYF
- | TRBJ2-7 | TRBV27 | TRBD2 | TGTGCCAGCAGTTCGCGGACTAGCGGGAGAAACGAGCAGTACTTC | CASSSRTSGRNEQYF
- | TRBJ2-1 | TRBV28 | TRBD2 | TGTGCCAGCAGTCAGTCTAGCGGGAGGGAGCAGTTCTTC | CASSQSSGREQFF
many | TRBJ1-5 | TRBV2 | TRBD1 | TGTGCCAGCAGGCGGACAGGCTATTCGGATCAGCCCCAGCATTTT | CASRRTGYSDQPQHF
- | TRBJ2-1 | TRBV7-9 | TRBD1 | TGTGCCAGCAGCGACACCGGGACAGGTACCTCCTACGAGCAGTTCTTC | CASSDTGTGTSYEQFF
few | TRBJ2-1 | TRBV29-1 | TRBD2 | TGCAGCGTTGTGACTAGCGACTACAATGAGCAGTTCTTC | CSVVTSDYNEQFF
- | TRBJ2-3 | TRBV27 | - | TGTGCCAGCAGTTTATTTTGGTCTGAGAGGCGGGGAGGCACAGATACGCAGTATTTT | CASSLFWSERRGGTDTQYF
- | TRBJ1-2 | TRBV27 | TRBD1 | TGTGCCAGCAGTTTATCGGCGACAGGGGGTCGGTGGAACTATGGCTACACCTTC | CASSLSATGGRWNYGYTF
- | TRBJ2-2 | TRBV7-2 | - | TGTGCCAGTATCTGGAACCAGGCGAACACCGGGGAGCTGTTTTTT | CASIWNQANTGELFF
- | TRBJ1-1 | TRBV18 | - | TGTGCCAGCTCCCACCCTACGGTAAAGCTGGGGGGAGCTTTCTTT | CASSHPTVKLGGAFF
few | TRBJ2-5 | TRBV4-1 | TRBD2 | TGCGCCAGCAGCCACCTGGGGACTAGCGAGGGGTCGGACCAGTACTTC | CASSHLGTSEGSDQYF
many | TRBJ2-3 | TRBV7-2 | - | TGTGCCAGCAGCTTACTAGTCACTCGACCAACAGATACGCAGTATTTT | CASSLLVTRPTDTQYF
- | TRBJ2-3 | TRBV6-1 | TRBD2 | TGTGCCAGCAGTCCCATTAGCGGGAGTCGAGGAGATACGCAGTATTTT | CASSPISGSRGDTQYF
many | TRBJ2-5 | TRBV7-2 | TRBD2 | TGTGCCAGCAGCTTAGACGGGAGGGAAGAGACCCAGTACTTC | CASSLDGREETQYF
many | TRBJ1-3 | TRBV28 | - | TGTGCCAGCAGTCCAAGCCCTTTGGGAAACACCATATATTTT | CASSPSPLGNTIYF
- | TRBJ2-2 | TRBV3-1 | - | TGTGCCAGCAGCCAAGATTCGGGGGAGCTGTTTTTT | CASSQDSGELFF
many | TRBJ2-1 | TRBV7-9 | TRBD2 | TGTGCCAGCAGCACACGACTAGCGGTCTCCTACAATGAGCAGTTCTTC | CASSTRLAVSYNEQFF
many | TRBJ2-7 | TRBV7-2 | TRBD2 | TGTGCCAGCAGCTTAGCGCTAGCGGTATGGAACGAGCAGTACTTC | CASSLALAVWNEQYF
many | TRBJ2-1 | TRBV20-1 | - | TGCAGTGCCCCAAGAAGGGGGTACAATGAGCAGTTCTTC | CSAPRRGYNEQFF
many | TRBJ2-7 | TRBV7-2 | - | TGTGCCAGCAAGCTTAATCCCAGCGGGTACTACGAGCAGTACTTC | CASKLNPSGYYEQYF
many | TRBJ2-2 | TRBV20-1 | TRBD2 | TGCAGTGCTAGCCCAGGACTAGCGGGATCACCTACGTCCGGGGAGCTGTTTTTT | CSASPGLAGSPTSGELFF
many | TRBJ2-3 | TRBV5-1 | TRBD1 | TGCGCCAGCAGCTTGCGGGACAGGGATGCAGATACGCAGTATTTT | CASSLRDRDADTQYF
few | TRBJ1-2 | TRBV2 | - | TGTGCCAGCAGTGCTAACAGGATCTATGGCTACACCTTC | CASSANRIYGYTF
- | TRBJ2-2 | TRBV4-2 | TRBD2 | TGTGCCAGCAGCCAAGAGGCTAGCGGGATGAACACCGGGGAGCTGTTTTTT | CASSQEASGMNTGELFF
many | TRBJ2-7 | TRBV5-1 | TRBD2 | TGCGCCAGCACCCCCATGGCGGGAGGGAGCTCCTACGAGCAGTACTTC | CASTPMAGGSSYEQYF
many | TRBJ1-1 | TRBV6-1 | - | TGTGCCAGCAGTGACGGGCGCCGGATTGAAGCTTTCTTT | CASSDGRRIEAFF
- | TRBJ1-3 | TRBV7-9 | TRBD1 | TGTGCCAGCAGCCAGACAGGGATAAGGTCTGGAAACACCATATATTTT | CASSQTGIRSGNTIYF
many | TRBJ2-3 | TRBV7-2 | - | TGTGCCAGCACCCTTGCGGCCTTTTCCTCAGATACGCAGTATTTT | CASTLAAFSSDTQYF
many | TRBJ2-7 | TRBV6-1 | TRBD2 | TGTGCCAGCTGGACTAGCGGGAGATTCGAGCAGTACTTC | CASWTSGRFEQYF
many | TRBJ2-1 | TRBV11-1 | TRBD1 | TGTGCCAGCAGCCCCCGACAGGGGGTAACGTCCTACAATGAGCAGTTCTTC | CASSPRQGVTSYNEQFF
- | TRBJ2-6 | TRBV12-5 | TRBD1 | TGTGCTAGTGGTTTACCGGGACAGGGGATCTCTGGGGCCAACGTCCTGACTTTC | CASGLPGQGISGANVLTF
- | TRBJ2-1 | TRBV5-1 | TRBD1 | TGCGCCAGCAGGACAGGGAATGAGTACAATGAGCAGTTCTTC | CASRTGNEYNEQFF
many | TRBJ1-1 | TRBV29-1 | - | TGCAGCGTTGAGCAGGGGCACACTGAAGCTTTCTTT | CSVEQGHTEAFF